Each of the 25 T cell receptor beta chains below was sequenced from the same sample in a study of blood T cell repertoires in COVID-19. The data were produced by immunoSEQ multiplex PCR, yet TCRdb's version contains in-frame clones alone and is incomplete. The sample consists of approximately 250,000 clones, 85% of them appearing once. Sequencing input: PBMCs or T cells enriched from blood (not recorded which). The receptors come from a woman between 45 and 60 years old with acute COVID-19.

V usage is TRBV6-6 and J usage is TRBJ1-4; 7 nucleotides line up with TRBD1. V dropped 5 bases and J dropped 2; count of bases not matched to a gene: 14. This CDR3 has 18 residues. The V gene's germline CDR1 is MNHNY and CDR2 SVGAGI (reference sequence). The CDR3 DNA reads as TGTGCCAGCAGTCCAGACTACCGGGCACAGGGGACTAATGAAAAACTGTTTTTT. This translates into CASSPDYRAQGTNEKLFF.

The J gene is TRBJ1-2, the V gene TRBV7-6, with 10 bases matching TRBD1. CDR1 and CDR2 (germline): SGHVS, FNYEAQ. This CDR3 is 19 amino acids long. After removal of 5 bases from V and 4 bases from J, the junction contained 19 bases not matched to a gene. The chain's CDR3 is CASSRLPNSGTGAGYGYTF. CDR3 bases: TGTGCCAGCAGCCGCCTACCAAATTCGGGGACAGGGGCGGGCTATGGCTACACCTTC.

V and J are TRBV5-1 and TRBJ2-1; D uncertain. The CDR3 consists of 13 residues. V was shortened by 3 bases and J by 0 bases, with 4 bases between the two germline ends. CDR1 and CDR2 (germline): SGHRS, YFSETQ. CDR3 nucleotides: TGCGCCAGCAGCTCGAGCTCCTACAATGAGCAGTTCTTC. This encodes CASSSSSYNEQFF.

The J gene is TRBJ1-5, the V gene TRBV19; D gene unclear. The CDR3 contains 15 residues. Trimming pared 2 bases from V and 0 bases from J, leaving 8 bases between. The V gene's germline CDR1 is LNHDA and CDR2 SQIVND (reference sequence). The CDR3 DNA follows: TGTGCCAGTAGTATAAGAGGGAATAGCAATCAGCCCCAGCATTTT. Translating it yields CASSIRGNSNQPQHF.

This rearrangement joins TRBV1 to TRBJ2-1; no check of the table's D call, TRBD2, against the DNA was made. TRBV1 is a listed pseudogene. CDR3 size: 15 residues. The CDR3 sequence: CTSSLVRTINNEQFF. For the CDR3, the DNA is TGCACCAGCAGCCTCGTCCGGACTATTAACAATGAGCAGTTCTTC.

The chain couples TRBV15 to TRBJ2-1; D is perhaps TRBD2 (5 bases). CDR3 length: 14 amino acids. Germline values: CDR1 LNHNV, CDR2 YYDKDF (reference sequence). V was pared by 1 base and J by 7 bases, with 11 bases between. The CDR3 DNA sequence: TGTGCCACCAGCAGAGTCCGGACTGAGAATGAGCAGTTCTTC. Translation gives CATSRVRTENEQFF.

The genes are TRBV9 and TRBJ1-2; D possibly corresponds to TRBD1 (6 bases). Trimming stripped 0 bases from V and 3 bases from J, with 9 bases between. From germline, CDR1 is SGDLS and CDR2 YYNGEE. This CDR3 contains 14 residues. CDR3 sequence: CASSVGDTHYGYTF. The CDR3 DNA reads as TGTGCCAGCAGCGTAGGGGACACACACTATGGCTACACCTTC.

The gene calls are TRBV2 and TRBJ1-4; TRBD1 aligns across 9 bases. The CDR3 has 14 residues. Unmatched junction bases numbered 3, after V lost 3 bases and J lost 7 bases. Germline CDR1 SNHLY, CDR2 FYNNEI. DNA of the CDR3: TGTGCCAGCAGTGACGGGACAGGGAGTGAAAAACTGTTTTTT. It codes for CASSDGTGSEKLFF. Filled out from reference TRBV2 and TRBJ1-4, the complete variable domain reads EPEVTQTPSHQVTQMGQEVILRCVPISNHLYFYWYRQILGQKVEFLVSFYNNEISEKSEIFDDQFSVERPDGSNFTLKIRSTKLEDSAMYFCASSDGTGSEKLFFGSGTQLSVL.

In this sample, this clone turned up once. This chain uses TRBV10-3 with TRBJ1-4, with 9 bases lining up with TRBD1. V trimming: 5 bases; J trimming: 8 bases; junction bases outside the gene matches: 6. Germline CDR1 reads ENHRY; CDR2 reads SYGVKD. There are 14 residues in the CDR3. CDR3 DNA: TGTGCCATCAGTCAAACAGGGGGCGAGGAAAAACTGTTTTTT. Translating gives CAISQTGGEEKLFF.

The CDR3 sequence is CAIIPTGRTEAFF. CDR3 DNA: TGTGCCATCATCCCGACAGGGAGGACTGAAGCTTTCTTT. The chain couples TRBV10-3 to TRBJ1-1; 7 bases fit TRBD1. Germline-derived CDR1 and CDR2 are ENHRY and SYGVKD. V lost 7 bases and J lost 5; bases outside the gene matches: 7. CDR3 size: 13 residues.

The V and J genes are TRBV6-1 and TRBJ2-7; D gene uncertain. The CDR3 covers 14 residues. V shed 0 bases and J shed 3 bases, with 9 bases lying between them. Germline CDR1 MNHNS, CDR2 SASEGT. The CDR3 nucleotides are TGTGCCAGCAGTGAAGCGTGGCAGATCTACGAGCAGTACTTC. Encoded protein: CASSEAWQIYEQYF.

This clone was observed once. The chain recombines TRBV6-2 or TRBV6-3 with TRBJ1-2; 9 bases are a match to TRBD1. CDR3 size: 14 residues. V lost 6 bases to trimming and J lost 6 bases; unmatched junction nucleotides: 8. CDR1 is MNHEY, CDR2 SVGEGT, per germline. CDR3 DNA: TGTGCCAGCAGCCCCGGGACAGGGATGGATGGCTACACCTTC. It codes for CASSPGTGMDGYTF.

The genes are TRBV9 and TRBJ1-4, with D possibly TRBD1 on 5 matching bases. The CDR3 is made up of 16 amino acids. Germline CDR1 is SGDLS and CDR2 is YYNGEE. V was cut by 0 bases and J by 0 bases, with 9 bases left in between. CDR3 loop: CASSVGRAATNEKLFF. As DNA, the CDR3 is TGTGCCAGCAGCGTAGGCAGGGCTGCAACTAATGAAAAACTGTTTTTT.

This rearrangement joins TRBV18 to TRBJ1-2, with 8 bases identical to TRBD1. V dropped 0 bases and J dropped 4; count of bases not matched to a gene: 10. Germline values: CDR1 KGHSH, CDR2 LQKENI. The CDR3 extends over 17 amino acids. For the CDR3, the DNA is TGTGCCAGCTCACCACCCAGACAGGGGAGTTCCACCTATGGCTACACCTTC. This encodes CASSPPRQGSSTYGYTF.

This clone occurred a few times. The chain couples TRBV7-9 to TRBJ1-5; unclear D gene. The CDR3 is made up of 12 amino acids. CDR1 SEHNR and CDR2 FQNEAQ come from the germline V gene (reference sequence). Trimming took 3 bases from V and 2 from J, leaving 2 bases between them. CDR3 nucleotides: TGTGCCAGCAGCTTCGGCAATCAGCCCCAGCATTTT. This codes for CASSFGNQPQHF.

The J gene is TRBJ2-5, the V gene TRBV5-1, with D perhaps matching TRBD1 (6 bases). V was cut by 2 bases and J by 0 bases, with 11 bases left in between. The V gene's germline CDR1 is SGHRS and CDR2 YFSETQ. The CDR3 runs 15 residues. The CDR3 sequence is CASSFGTNNQETQYF. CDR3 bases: TGCGCCAGCAGCTTCGGGACAAACAACCAAGAGACCCAGTACTTC.

The CDR3, as DNA: TGTGCCAGCAGTAATCCGGACAGCTACAATGAGCAGTTCTTC. Amino acid sequence: CASSNPDSYNEQFF. This chain joins TRBV6-5 and TRBJ2-1; a weak D match, TRBD1 (6 bases). The V gene's germline CDR1 is MNHEY and CDR2 SVGAGI. V gave up 5 bases and J gave up 3 bases, with 11 bases separating them. CDR3 size: 14 residues.

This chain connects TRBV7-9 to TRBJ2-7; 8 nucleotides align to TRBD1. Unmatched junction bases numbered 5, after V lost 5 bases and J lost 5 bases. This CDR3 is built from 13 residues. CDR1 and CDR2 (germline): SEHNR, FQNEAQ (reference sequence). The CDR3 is CASSPRTGNEQYF. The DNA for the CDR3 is TGTGCCAGCAGCCCCAGGACAGGGAACGAGCAGTACTTC.

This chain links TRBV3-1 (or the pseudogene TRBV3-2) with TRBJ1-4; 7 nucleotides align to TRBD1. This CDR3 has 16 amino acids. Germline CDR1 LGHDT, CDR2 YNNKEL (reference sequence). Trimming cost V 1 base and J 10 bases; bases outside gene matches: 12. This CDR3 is CASSQGATGRGGKLFF. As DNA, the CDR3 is TGTGCCAGCAGCCAAGGAGCGACAGGGAGAGGGGGAAAACTGTTTTTT.

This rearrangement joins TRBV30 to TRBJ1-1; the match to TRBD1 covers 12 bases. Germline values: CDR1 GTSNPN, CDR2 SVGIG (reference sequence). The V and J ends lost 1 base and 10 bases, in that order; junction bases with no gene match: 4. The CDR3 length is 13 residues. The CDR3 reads CAWSEGQGARAFF. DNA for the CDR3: TGTGCCTGGAGTGAGGGACAGGGGGCACGAGCTTTCTTT.

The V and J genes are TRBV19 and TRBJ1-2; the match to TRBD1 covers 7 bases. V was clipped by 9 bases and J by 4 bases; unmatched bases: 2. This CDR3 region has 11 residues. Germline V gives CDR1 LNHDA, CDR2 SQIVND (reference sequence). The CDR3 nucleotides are TGTGCCAGCGGGGACAGCTATGGCTACACCTTC. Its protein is CASGDSYGYTF.

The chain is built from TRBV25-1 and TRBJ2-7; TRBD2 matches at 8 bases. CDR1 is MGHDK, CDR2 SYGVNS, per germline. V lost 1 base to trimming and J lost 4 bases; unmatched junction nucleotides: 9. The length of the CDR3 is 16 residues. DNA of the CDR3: TGTGCCAGCAGTGAATTCCGCGCCGGGGGGGCTTACGAGCAGTACTTC. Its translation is CASSEFRAGGAYEQYF.

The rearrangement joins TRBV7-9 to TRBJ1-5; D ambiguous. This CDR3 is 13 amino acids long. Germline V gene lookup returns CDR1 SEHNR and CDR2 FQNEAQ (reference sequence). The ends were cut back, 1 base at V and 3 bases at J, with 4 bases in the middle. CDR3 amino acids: CASSLGVNQPQHF. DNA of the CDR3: TGTGCCAGCAGCTTAGGCGTCAATCAGCCCCAGCATTTT.

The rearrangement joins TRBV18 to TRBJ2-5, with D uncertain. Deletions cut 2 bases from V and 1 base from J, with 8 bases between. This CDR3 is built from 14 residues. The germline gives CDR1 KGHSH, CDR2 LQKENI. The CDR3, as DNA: TGTGCCAGCTCACCATCGGAGTTCCAAGAGACCCAGTACTTC. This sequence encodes CASSPSEFQETQYF.

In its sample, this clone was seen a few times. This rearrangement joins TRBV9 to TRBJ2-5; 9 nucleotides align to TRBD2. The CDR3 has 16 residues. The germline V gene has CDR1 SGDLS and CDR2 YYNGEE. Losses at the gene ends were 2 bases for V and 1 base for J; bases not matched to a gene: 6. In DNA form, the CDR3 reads TGTGCCAGCAGCGTTTTAGCGGGGGTTCCCCAAGAGACCCAGTACTTC. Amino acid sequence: CASSVLAGVPQETQYF. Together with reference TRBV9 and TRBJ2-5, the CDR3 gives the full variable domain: DSGVTQTPKHLITATGQRVTLRCSPRSGDLSVYWYQQSLDQGLQFLIQYYNGEERAKGNILERFSAQQFPDLHSELNLSSLELGDSALYFCASSVLAGVPQETQYFGPGTRLLVL.